The 8 T cell receptor beta chains given below trace back to one sample, sequenced in a study of blood T cell repertoires in COVID-19. Using immunoSEQ multiplex PCR, the repertoire was profiled, and TCRdb retains in-frame clones only, with some absent. This sample carries roughly 250,000 clones, roughly 87% of them seen once, and the ten largest clones take about 6.3%. The sequencing sample was made of PBMCs or T cells enriched from blood (not recorded which). The receptor set was obtained from a woman in her twenties or thirties with acute COVID-19.

The rearrangement links TRBV7-3 to TRBJ2-3, with TRBD2 identical over 9 bases. V trimming: 5 bases; J trimming: 3 bases; junction bases outside the gene matches: 21. In germline, CDR1 is SGHTA, CDR2 FQGTGA. The length of the CDR3 is 20 residues. Here the CDR3 DNA reads TGTGCCAGCAGCGCAACGCCTCGCGGGGCGGGGGGGCCTTTAACAGATACGCAGTATTTT. Its protein product is CASSATPRGAGGPLTDTQYF.

This chain joins TRBV9 and TRBJ2-5; TRBD2 matches 11 bases. This CDR3 has 20 residues. The germline V gene encodes CDR1 SGDLS and CDR2 YYNGEE. V lost 1 base and J lost 7; bases outside the gene matches: 21. The CDR3 sequence: CASSVTPGLAGGAFGGTQYF. The CDR3 nucleotides are TGTGCCAGCAGCGTAACCCCGGGGCTAGCGGGGGGCGCATTCGGCGGGACCCAGTACTTC.

The V gene is TRBV9, the J gene TRBJ2-7; 7 positions match TRBD1. The CDR3 contains 14 residues. Looked up from germline, CDR1 is SGDLS and CDR2 is YYNGEE. Trimming removed 0 bases from V and 6 bases from J; junction bases left unmatched: 6. DNA for the CDR3: TGTGCCAGCAGCGTAGCCCAGAAGGGGGCCGAGCAGTACTTC. This sequence encodes CASSVAQKGAEQYF.

A single count supports this clone. V is TRBV6-5 and J is TRBJ1-4; TRBD1 matches 7 bases. V lost 10 bases, J lost 4 bases, and 12 bases stayed unmatched. The CDR3 has 15 residues. CDR1 and CDR2 (germline): MNHEY, SVGAGI. The CDR3 loop reads CANTRGQDHNEKLFF. CDR3 DNA sequence: TGTGCCAACACCAGAGGACAGGACCATAATGAAAAACTGTTTTTT.

The chain combines TRBV5-1 with TRBJ2-1; D is possibly TRBD2 (6 bases). This CDR3 region has 15 residues. In germline, CDR1 is SGHRS, CDR2 YFSETQ. Trimming took 1 base from V and 1 from J, leaving 9 bases between them. The CDR3 DNA is TGCGCCAGCAGCTTGACCGGGACTTCCTACAATGAGCAGTTCTTC. This gives the protein CASSLTGTSYNEQFF. Full variable domain (rest looked up from reference TRBV5-1 and TRBJ2-1): KAGVTQTPRYLIKTRGQQVTLSCSPISGHRSVSWYQQTPGQGLQFLFEYFSETQRNKGNFPGRFSGRQFSNSRSEMNVSTLELGDSALYLCASSLTGTSYNEQFFGPGTRLTVL.

This clone has a single count. The chain carries TRBV28 and TRBJ2-1; possible D gene TRBD2, 6 bases. V was pared by 4 bases and J by 0 bases, with 13 bases between. CDR1 and CDR2 from the germline V gene are MDHEN and SYDVKM. CDR3 length: 16 residues. Written as DNA, the CDR3 is TGTGCCAGCAGTTCCCGACTAGTGTTCTCCTACAATGAGCAGTTCTTC. Protein sequence: CASSSRLVFSYNEQFF.

The V gene is TRBV5-1, the J gene TRBJ1-5, with TRBD1 as a possible D gene (6 bases). V was cut by 2 bases and J by 6 bases, with 15 bases left in between. This CDR3 region has 15 residues. Germline values: CDR1 SGHRS, CDR2 YFSETQ. Written as DNA, the CDR3 is TGCGCCAGCAGCTTCGACGGGGGGCGATCTCAGCCCCAGCATTTT. Protein sequence: CASSFDGGRSQPQHF.

The chain has TRBV7-9 and TRBJ2-3; 10 nucleotides match TRBD1. This CDR3 contains 16 residues. The germline gives CDR1 SEHNR, CDR2 FQNEAQ (reference sequence). With V trimmed by 2 bases and J by 2 bases, 4 bases remained unmatched. This CDR3 is CASSLLGQGPTDTQYF. The CDR3 region has the DNA TGTGCCAGCAGCTTATTGGGACAGGGGCCCACAGATACGCAGTATTTT.